These T cell receptor beta chains were read from a single sample in a study of control samples from healthy donors and cancer patients. Repertoires were generated with immunoSEQ multiplex PCR, while TCRdb's copy carries only in-frame clones and drops some. Seen here are approximately 140,000 clones, about 89% observed once, and the top ten hold 7.1%. The sequencing input was blood. The receptors here all came from a man between 18 and 35 years old in good health. Both conserved end residues are trimmed from each CDR3. The order of the fields is V gene, J gene, D gene, CDR3 protein. The D gene is left open where the match is weak.

TRBV9	TRBJ2-5	NA	ASSVGSSMRGYQETQY
TRBV11-2	TRBJ1-1	TRBD1	ASSLDRGTGIPEAF
TRBV4-1	TRBJ1-3	NA	ASSQDRLPLSGNTIY
TRBV9	TRBJ2-7	TRBD1	ASSARTGGGYEQY
TRBV7-9	TRBJ2-1	TRBD2	ASRPTSGGLGNEQF
TRBV19	TRBJ2-7	NA	ASSMGYEQY
TRBV7-2	TRBJ1-2	NA	ASSLGGPGNYGYT
TRBV7-2	TRBJ2-7	NA	ASSLEGSGIDEQY
TRBV2	TRBJ1-2	NA	ASSEVHNYGYT
TRBV10-1	TRBJ2-3	NA	ASSAVGGGLNDTQY
TRBV28	TRBJ1-2	NA	ASSLRGTTPYGYT
TRBV2	TRBJ1-4	NA	ASRGNEKLF
TRBV19	TRBJ1-1	NA	ASSTLLIGTEAF
TRBV13	TRBJ1-1	TRBD1	ASSRTGTDNTEAF
TRBV3-1/TRBV3-2	TRBJ2-1	NA	ASSQDRQGYYNEQF
TRBV7-3	TRBJ2-2	NA	ASSLSSYRNTGELF
TRBV6-1	TRBJ1-1	TRBD1	ASSEAPGQVATEAF
TRBV19	TRBJ2-1	TRBD1	ASSLTGWSYNEQF
TRBV3-1/TRBV3-2	TRBJ2-7	NA	ASSPSVGPYEQY
TRBV11-3	TRBJ2-7	NA	ASSGGGAYEQY